The rows below give T cell receptor beta chains drawn from one sample of a study of blood T cells in healthy people across ages. TCRdb reanalysed the 5' RACE reads using MiXCR and keeps one entry per CDR3 protein. Of 850,000 to 1,000,000 distinct CDR3 sequences listed, around 46% are singletons. The material sequenced was blood. Source of these receptors: a man aged 25-40 years in good health. CDR3s include the opening cysteine and the closing phenylalanine or tryptophan. The order of the fields is CDR3 DNA, CDR3 protein, V gene, D gene, J gene, clone size. D genes are given only for firm matches. Not all rows give a size; the values are once, few, many and, for expanded clones, a class.

CDR3 DNA: TGTGCCAGCAGTTTTTTTAATAATTCACCCCTCCACTTT
CDR3 protein: CASSFFNNSPLHF
V gene: TRBV12-3/TRBV12-4
D gene: .
J gene: TRBJ1-6
clone size: .

CDR3 DNA: TGTGCCAGCAGTTTAATGGGCGACAACACTGAAGCTTTCTTT
CDR3 protein: CASSLMGDNTEAFF
V gene: TRBV14
D gene: .
J gene: TRBJ1-1
clone size: .

CDR3 DNA: TGTGCCAGCAGTCTCACAGTCGGGACCGGGATCTACGAGCAGTACTTC
CDR3 protein: CASSLTVGTGIYEQYF
V gene: TRBV28
D gene: .
J gene: TRBJ2-7
clone size: .

CDR3 DNA: TGTGCCAGCAGCACGCTAAGGGGGGCCAACGTATATACGCAGTATTTT
CDR3 protein: CASSTLRGANVYTQYF
V gene: TRBV7-2
D gene: .
J gene: TRBJ2-3
clone size: few

CDR3 DNA: TGCGCCAGCAGCTTAACCCGGGACAGGACCCCGATCTATGGCTACACCTTC
CDR3 protein: CASSLTRDRTPIYGYTF
V gene: TRBV5-1
D gene: TRBD1
J gene: TRBJ1-2
clone size: .

CDR3 DNA: TGTGCCATCAGTGAAACACCCACCGGGAACTATGGCTACACCTTC
CDR3 protein: CAISETPTGNYGYTF
V gene: TRBV10-3
D gene: .
J gene: TRBJ1-2
clone size: .

CDR3 DNA: TGTGCCAGCAGCTTCCACGACAGATATGGCTACACCTTC
CDR3 protein: CASSFHDRYGYTF
V gene: TRBV11-3
D gene: .
J gene: TRBJ1-2
clone size: .

CDR3 DNA: TGTGCCAGCAGCTTAGGTCCCTCGGGGCAGGGTGGGAATGAGCAGTTCTTC
CDR3 protein: CASSLGPSGQGGNEQFF
V gene: TRBV7-3
D gene: .
J gene: TRBJ2-1
clone size: .

CDR3 DNA: TGTGCCAGCAGCACCTACACAGGGTTTAATGAAAAACTGTTTTTT
CDR3 protein: CASSTYTGFNEKLFF
V gene: TRBV27
D gene: .
J gene: TRBJ1-4
clone size: .

CDR3 DNA: TGCAGTGCCAGAAAGGCGGGAGAGACCCAGTACTTC
CDR3 protein: CSARKAGETQYF
V gene: TRBV20-1
D gene: .
J gene: TRBJ2-5
clone size: .

CDR3 DNA: TGTGCCAGCAGTTACTCTGGGACTAGCGGGGTGGGTGAGCAGTTCTTC
CDR3 protein: CASSYSGTSGVGEQFF
V gene: TRBV6-5
D gene: TRBD2
J gene: TRBJ2-1
clone size: .

CDR3 DNA: TGTGCCAGCAGTTACGCTGGTACACCCACTGGGGCCAACGTCCTGACTTTC
CDR3 protein: CASSYAGTPTGANVLTF
V gene: TRBV6-5
D gene: .
J gene: TRBJ2-6
clone size: .

CDR3 DNA: TGCAGTGCTAGTCTTGGGGGGCACAGAAGCAATCAGCCCCAGCATTTT
CDR3 protein: CSASLGGHRSNQPQHF
V gene: TRBV20-1
D gene: .
J gene: TRBJ1-5
clone size: few

CDR3 DNA: TGCAGTGCAACCCTGGGACTAGCGGGAGGGCCAGAGACCCAGTACTTC
CDR3 protein: CSATLGLAGGPETQYF
V gene: TRBV20-1
D gene: TRBD2
J gene: TRBJ2-5
clone size: .